Listed below are T cell receptor beta chains from one sample, sequenced in a study of long-term antiretroviral therapy in people with HIV. Assay used: immunoSEQ multiplex PCR; TCRdb lists only in-frame clones, some missing. Of about 35,000 clones in the sample, 70% to 80% were seen once. The sequences come from unsorted PBMCs, collected 2 years after starting antiretroviral therapy. Receptor source: a woman between 50 and 59 years old with HIV. Both conserved end residues are part of each CDR3. A D gene is named only where the DNA matches it firmly. Size values are once, few and many counts, or a class for expanded clones, and some rows have none.

>13|NA|TRBV2|TRBD2|TRBJ2-7
TGTGCCAGCAGTTATGGACTAGCGGGCGAGCAGTACTTC
CASSYGLAGEQYF
>12|NA|TRBV7-6|NA|TRBJ2-5
TGTGCCAGCAGCCTCGTCGGAGAGACCCAGTACTTC
CASSLVGETQYF
>14|NA|TRBV6-5|NA|TRBJ2-7
TGTGCCAGCAGTTACTCTTCGGGGGCAAGGGAGCAGTACTTC
CASSYSSGAREQYF
>15|few|TRBV12-5|NA|TRBJ2-7
TGTGCTAGTGGTTTGGTCATAGACAGAATCCACGAGCAGTACTTC
CASGLVIDRIHEQYF
>15|NA|TRBV28|NA|TRBJ1-6
TGTGCCAGCGGATCACCGGGACGGTATAATTCACCCCTCCACTTT
CASGSPGRYNSPLHF
>15|NA|TRBV6-6|NA|TRBJ2-5
TGTGCCAGCAGTTATCTGAGGGCGCGCGAAGAGACCCAGTACTTC
CASSYLRAREETQYF
>13|NA|TRBV5-1|TRBD1|TRBJ1-2
TGCGCCAGCAGCTTACAACAGGGGTACGGCTACACCTTC
CASSLQQGYGYTF
>15|NA|TRBV9|TRBD1|TRBJ2-3
TGTGCCAGCAGCGTAGGGACAGGAGCAGGAGATACGCAGTATTTT
CASSVGTGAGDTQYF
>12|NA|TRBV4-1|NA|TRBJ1-4
TGCGCCAGCGCGGGACCGAATGAAAAACTGTTTTTT
CASAGPNEKLFF
>16|once|TRBV6-6|NA|TRBJ1-6
TGTGCCAGCAGCTCGCACGAGACTTCCGCCATAATGGCCCTCCACTTT
CASSSHETSAIMALHF
>16|NA|TRBV30|NA|TRBJ1-5
TGTGCCTGGACCTCCGCGGCCACAGGGAGGGGTCAGCCCCAGCATTTT
CAWTSAATGRGQPQHF
>16|NA|TRBV6-5|TRBD1|TRBJ1-4
TGTGCCAGCAGTTCCGGGCGGACAGGGGTTAATGAAAAACTGTTTTTT
CASSSGRTGVNEKLFF
>13|NA|TRBV5-1|TRBD1|TRBJ1-1
TGCGCCAGCAGCCGGGAGGACAGGGAGGGTGCTTTCTTT
CASSREDREGAFF
>13|NA|TRBV29-1|TRBD1|TRBJ2-1
TGCAGCGCAGCGACAGGGTTGTACAATGAGCAGTTCTTC
CSAATGLYNEQFF
>14|NA|TRBV19|TRBD1|TRBJ1-4
TGTGCCAGTAGTCGACAGGGATTGAGTGAAAAACTGTTTTTT
CASSRQGLSEKLFF
>14|NA|TRBV6-5|NA|TRBJ2-3
TGTGCCAGCAGTTACTCAGGGCCCACAGATACGCAGTATTTT
CASSYSGPTDTQYF
>13|NA|TRBV5-6|NA|TRBJ1-4
TGTGCCAGCAGCTTGGCGCCTAATGAAAAACTGTTTTTT
CASSLAPNEKLFF
>14|once|TRBV7-8|NA|TRBJ2-4
TGTGCCAGCAGCTTAGGGGGGGCCATAAACATTCAGTACTTC
CASSLGGAINIQYF
>15|NA|TRBV11-1|NA|TRBJ1-4
TGTGCCAGCAGCTTTGGCCACCGCTCGAGTGAAAAACTGTTTTTT
CASSFGHRSSEKLFF
>16|NA|TRBV21-1|NA|TRBJ1-1
TGTGCCAGCAGCAAAGGGTCAGGACAGGGGAACACTGAAGCTTTCTTT
CASSKGSGQGNTEAFF
>15|once|TRBV5-1|NA|TRBJ2-2
TGCGCCAGCAGCCCGGGGACCCCCCAAACCGGGGAGCTGTTTTTT
CASSPGTPQTGELFF
>16|NA|TRBV9|NA|TRBJ1-2
TGTGCCAGCACCTCCTTTCCGGCAGGGCTTAACTATGGCTACACCTTC
CASTSFPAGLNYGYTF
>14|NA|TRBV5-1|NA|TRBJ1-3
TGCGCCAGCAGCTTACCGGGGGCTGGAAACACCATATATTTT
CASSLPGAGNTIYF
>14|NA|TRBV6-4|TRBD2|TRBJ2-7
TGTGCCAGCAGGCGGGCTAGCGGGGGTCACGAGCAGTACTTC
CASRRASGGHEQYF
>11|NA|TRBV29-1|NA|TRBJ2-7
TGCAGCGTGACACTTGGCTACGAGCAGTACTTC
CSVTLGYEQYF
>13|NA|TRBV28|NA|TRBJ1-2
TGTGCCAGCAGTTCGACACTGGCAGGTGGCTACACCTTC
CASSSTLAGGYTF
>15|NA|TRBV9|TRBD2|TRBJ2-1
TGTGCCAGCAGCGTAACGACTAGCCCCTACAATGAGCAGTTCTTC
CASSVTTSPYNEQFF
>14|NA|TRBV11-2|NA|TRBJ2-7
TGTGCCAGCAGCTTAGGGGGCAGCTTCTACGAGCAGTACTTC
CASSLGGSFYEQYF
>14|NA|TRBV27|TRBD2|TRBJ2-1
TGTGCCAGCAGGGCCGGGACTAGCGGAAATGAGCAGTTCTTC
CASRAGTSGNEQFF
>14|NA|TRBV6-4|NA|TRBJ1-6
TGTGCCAGCAGCAAGACAGGCACGGAATCACCCCTCCACTTT
CASSKTGTESPLHF
>15|NA|TRBV10-3|NA|TRBJ2-5
TGTGCCATCAGTGACCCGATGAGCGTAAGAGAGACCCAGTACTTC
CAISDPMSVRETQYF
>13|once|TRBV4-1|TRBD1|TRBJ2-5
TGCGCCAGCAGACTGACAGGGGAAGAGACCCAGTACTTC
CASRLTGEETQYF
>16|NA|TRBV23-1|NA|TRBJ2-1
TGCGCCAGCAATAGTACGGGCCTTAGCTCCTACAATGAGCAGTTCTTC
CASNSTGLSSYNEQFF
>13|NA|TRBV5-1|NA|TRBJ1-2
TGCGCCAGCAGCTTAAACAGGGTGGATGGCTACACCTTC
CASSLNRVDGYTF
>13|NA|TRBV28|NA|TRBJ1-1
TGTGCCAGCAGCCCTGGACTGAACACTGAAGCTTTCTTT
CASSPGLNTEAFF
>15|NA|TRBV6-6|TRBD1|TRBJ1-1
TGTGCCAGCAGTGGGGGAGGACAGGGCAGCACTGAAGCTTTCTTT
CASSGGGQGSTEAFF
>16|NA|TRBV11-3|TRBD2|TRBJ2-3
TGTGCCAGCAGCTATCGTCGCGGGGAGGGGACAGATACGCAGTATTTT
CASSYRRGEGTDTQYF
>16|NA|TRBV4-2|NA|TRBJ2-3
TGTGCCAGCAGCCAAGACAGGGACTTATCCACAGATACGCAGTATTTT
CASSQDRDLSTDTQYF
>14|NA|TRBV9|NA|TRBJ1-3
TGTGCCAGCAGCGTAGCAGGGCCTGGAAACACCATATATTTT
CASSVAGPGNTIYF
>13|NA|TRBV7-3|NA|TRBJ2-2
TGTGCCTCAGGGGTAGCGAACACCGGGGAGCTGTTTTTT
CASGVANTGELFF
>15|few|TRBV19|NA|TRBJ1-5
TGTGCCAGTAGTACCCCGGCGGGGTACAATCAGCCCCAGCATTTT
CASSTPAGYNQPQHF
>14|NA|TRBV4-2|NA|TRBJ2-2
TGTGCCAGCCGGACCGCTCCGGACACCGGGGAGCTGTTTTTT
CASRTAPDTGELFF
>15|few|TRBV19|NA|TRBJ1-5
NA
CASTSGWGESQPQHF
>15|NA|TRBV19|NA|TRBJ1-1
TGTGCCAGTAGTGGAGGGGGAGGAGGGAACACTGAAGCTTTCTTT
CASSGGGGGNTEAFF
>14|NA|TRBV4-2|TRBD2|TRBJ2-3
TGTGCCGTTAAAGAGCGGGGGGGGGCAGATACGCAGTATTTT
CAVKERGGADTQYF
>15|few|TRBV5-1|NA|TRBJ1-6
TGCGCCAGCAGCTTGGGAGGGTGGGGGGATTCACCCCTCCACTTT
CASSLGGWGDSPLHF
>13|once|TRBV5-8|NA|TRBJ1-6
TGTGCCAGCAGCTTGGCAGGGATCTCACCCCTCCACTTT
CASSLAGISPLHF
>14|few|TRBV2|NA|TRBJ1-5
TGTGCCAGCAGTGAAGGGACGGCTCTTCAGCCCCAGCATTTT
CASSEGTALQPQHF
>13|NA|TRBV4-1|NA|TRBJ2-1
TGCGCCAGCAGCCGGCCTTCTTTCAATGAGCAGTTCTTC
CASSRPSFNEQFF
>14|NA|TRBV9|NA|TRBJ2-4
TGTGCCAGCAGCGTAGGAGATAGCGAGGTCATTCAGTACTTC
CASSVGDSEVIQYF